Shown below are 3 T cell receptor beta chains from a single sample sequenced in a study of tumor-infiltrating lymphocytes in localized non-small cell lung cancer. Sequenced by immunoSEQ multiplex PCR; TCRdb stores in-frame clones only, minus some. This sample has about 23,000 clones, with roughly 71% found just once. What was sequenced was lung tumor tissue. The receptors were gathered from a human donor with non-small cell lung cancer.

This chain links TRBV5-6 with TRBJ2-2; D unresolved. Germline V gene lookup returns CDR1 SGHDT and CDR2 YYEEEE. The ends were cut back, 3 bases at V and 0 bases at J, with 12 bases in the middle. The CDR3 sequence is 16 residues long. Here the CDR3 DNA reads TGTGCCAGCAGCTCCCCCCTGGGTCCGAACACCGGGGAGCTGTTTTTT. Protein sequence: CASSSPLGPNTGELFF.

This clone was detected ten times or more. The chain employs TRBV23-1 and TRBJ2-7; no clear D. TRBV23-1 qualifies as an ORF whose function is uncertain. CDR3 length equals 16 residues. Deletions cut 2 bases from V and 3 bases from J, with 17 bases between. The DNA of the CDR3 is TGCGCCAGCAGTCAAGTCGGGTTTTCCTCTTACTACGAGCAGTACTTC. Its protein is CASSQVGFSSYYEQYF.

The CDR3 DNA reads TGTGCCAGCAGTGAAGCGGTACAGGGGGCCTATGGCTACACCTTC. Protein: CASSEAVQGAYGYTF. V gene TRBV2 combines with J gene TRBJ1-2, with 9 nucleotides matching TRBD1. The CDR3 has 15 amino acids. Trimming cost V 0 bases and J 4 bases; bases outside gene matches: 3. The germline CDR1 and CDR2 sequences are SNHLY and FYNNEI.